What follows describes a single T cell receptor (beta chain). The sample holds a few counts of this clonotype. Its specific antigen is unknown. Per-nucleotide qualities are absent, and no much larger clonotype sits a single base away. TCR beta CDR3 regions were amplified from RNA transcripts. The first round of RT-PCR for the TCR CDR3 was performed with the HTBI primer set and the Qiagen OneStep RT-PCR kit. A second multiplex PCR round built the libraries, followed by size selection and purification. Paired-end sequencing of the libraries was performed with 100 bp reads on an Illumina HiSeq2000. Concerning the study's data processing: SOAPnuke was used to process the raw data, removing reads that contained adapters or uncalled bases, had a mean Phred below 15, or lacked an exact match to the constant primer or identifier. High-quality paired reads were merged with COPE v1.2.5, and unique nucleotide sequences were defined as clonotypes. MiTCR v1.1 was used to align the clonotypes against IMGT TRBV, TRBD and TRBJ reference segments. Analysis was restricted to V-J combinations with a frequency above 0.0001, which covered roughly 99% of repertoires. The TCS score was defined as the ratio of F50 (clonal expansion) to E x V (chaos), calculated using BLOSUM62-based TCRdist between CDR3 peptides within each V-J. Welch's t-statistics and random forest reduced roughly 530 V-J features to fewer than 15, which were used in a naive Bayes classifier (R e1071). TCRdb applied fastp at Q25 and MiXCR to the public reads, then kept only in-frame beta chains. Each CDR3 protein gets just one entry, which takes the most common genes and DNA from the rows behind it. The V and J calls follow TCRdb's processing rather than the paper's. Across this sample there are 600,000 to 850,000 distinct CDR3 sequences, with about 19% seen only once. The top ten hold roughly a sixth of the sample.

The hyperthyroidism patients were between 18 and 65 years old and newly diagnosed, with a disease duration of less than 2 months. Patients with uncontrolled infections, other autoimmune diseases, pregnancy or lactation were excluded. Diagnoses were based on clinical symptoms, serum thyroxine and TRAb, thyroid ultrasound and orbital computed tomography. For progressor patients, blood was drawn at the first diagnosis of hyperthyroidism, before any ophthalmopathy symptoms had appeared. PBMCs were isolated from around 10 ml of fresh peripheral blood by Ficoll-Paque density gradient centrifugation. Progressor patients were first diagnosed with Graves' hyperthyroidism and then developed ophthalmopathy during follow-up. Total RNA was extracted using Trizol reagent, and RNA quality was assessed on an Agilent 2100 Bioanalyzer. The sample originates from a study of T cells in Graves' hyperthyroidism and ophthalmopathy (dated by TCRdb to between 2019 and 2020). Looking at the study overall: Peripheral blood samples were taken at the time of initial diagnosis, prior to any treatment. According to the paper, TCR Vbeta CDR3 sequencing was carried out on over 130 peripheral blood samples, which came from fewer than 50 ophthalmopathy, around 75 hyperthyroidism and approximately 17 progressor patients. Thyroid tissue and blood T-cell repertoires from more than five Graves' hyperthyroidism patients were also compared in the study. Prospective prediction of ophthalmopathy was tested in an independent validation cohort of some 20 hyperthyroidism patients and 17 patients who later progressed to ophthalmopathy. The 75 to 100 discovery patients were randomly split 7:3 into training and test sets. To identify distinguishing TCR V-J signatures, a discovery cohort of 95 to 100 patients was used, comprising 43 with Graves' ophthalmopathy and under 60 with stable Graves' hyperthyroidism. Following sampling, methimazole starting at 30 mg daily was given to hyperthyroidism patients, and high-dose intravenous methylprednisolone was given to ophthalmopathy patients. What the work shows at the level of the full study, not this receptor alone: Blood samples also contained most of the expanded thyroid clonotypes (frequency above 0.001), which suggests that blood repertoires may reflect thyroid immune responses. In validation, the model predicted progression to ophthalmopathy with just under 71% sensitivity and about 73% specificity, a median of around six months before onset. Sample size was not statistically predetermined, and investigators were not blinded to group allocation. A 13 V-J signature model separated ophthalmopathy from stable hyperthyroidism, with about 88% sensitivity and roughly 82% specificity in cross-validation and 80%/75% in testing.

V gives up 0 bases and J gives up 3 bases, and the segment between their germline ends measures 10 bases. CDR1 SGDLS and CDR2 YYNGEE were looked up in the germline V gene. Including cysteine and phenylalanine, the CDR3 has 15 amino acids. The sequence is cut down to CDR3 DNA, 45 bases in frame from base 1. The specimen sequenced was blood. The V and J segments used are TRBV9 and TRBJ1-5; tentative D gene TRBD1, with 6 bases matching. The clonotype comes from a woman between 50 and 59 years old with Graves' hyperthyroidism that later progressed to Graves' ophthalmopathy. The encoded CDR3 is CASSVGGQINQPQHF. In nucleotides, the sequence is TGTGCCAGCAGCGTAGGAGGACAGATCAATCAGCCCCAGCATTTT.